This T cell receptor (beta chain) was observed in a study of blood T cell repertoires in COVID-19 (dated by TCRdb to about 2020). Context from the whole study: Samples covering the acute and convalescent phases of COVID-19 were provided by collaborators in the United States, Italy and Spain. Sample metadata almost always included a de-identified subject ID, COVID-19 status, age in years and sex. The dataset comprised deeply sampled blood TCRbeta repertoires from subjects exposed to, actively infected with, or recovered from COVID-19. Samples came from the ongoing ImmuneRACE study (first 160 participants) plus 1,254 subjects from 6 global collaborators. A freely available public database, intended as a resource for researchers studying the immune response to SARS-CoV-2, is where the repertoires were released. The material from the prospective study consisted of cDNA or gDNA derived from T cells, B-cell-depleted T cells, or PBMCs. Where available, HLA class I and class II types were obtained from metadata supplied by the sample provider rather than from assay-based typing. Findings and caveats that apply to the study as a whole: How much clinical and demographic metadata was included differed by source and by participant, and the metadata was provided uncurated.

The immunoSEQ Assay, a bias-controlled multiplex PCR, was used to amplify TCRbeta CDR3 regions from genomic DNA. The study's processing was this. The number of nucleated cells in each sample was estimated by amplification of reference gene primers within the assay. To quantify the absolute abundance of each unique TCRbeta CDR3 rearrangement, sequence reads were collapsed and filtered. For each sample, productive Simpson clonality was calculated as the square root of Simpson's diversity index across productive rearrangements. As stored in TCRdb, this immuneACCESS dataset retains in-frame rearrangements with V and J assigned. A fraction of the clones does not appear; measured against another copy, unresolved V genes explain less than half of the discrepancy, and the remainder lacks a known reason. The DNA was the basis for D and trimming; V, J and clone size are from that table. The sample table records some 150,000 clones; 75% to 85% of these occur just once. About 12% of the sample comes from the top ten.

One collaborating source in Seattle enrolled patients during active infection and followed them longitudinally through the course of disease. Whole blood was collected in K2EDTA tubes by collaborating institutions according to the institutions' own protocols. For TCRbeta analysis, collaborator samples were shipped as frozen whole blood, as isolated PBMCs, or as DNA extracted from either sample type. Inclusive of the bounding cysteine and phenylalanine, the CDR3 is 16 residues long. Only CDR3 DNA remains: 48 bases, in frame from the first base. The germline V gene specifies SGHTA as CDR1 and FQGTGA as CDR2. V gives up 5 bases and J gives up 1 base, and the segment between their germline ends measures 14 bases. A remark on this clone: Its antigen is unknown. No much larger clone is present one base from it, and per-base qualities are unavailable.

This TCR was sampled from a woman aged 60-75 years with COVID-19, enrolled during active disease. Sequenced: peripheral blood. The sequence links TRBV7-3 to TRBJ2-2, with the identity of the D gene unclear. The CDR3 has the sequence CASSPVLSVNTGELFF. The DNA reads TGTGCCAGCAGCCCTGTATTGAGCGTGAACACCGGGGAGCTGTTTTTT.